The clone carrying this T cell receptor beta chain turned up a few times. The antigen is undetermined. This entry is derived from a study of T-cell reconstitution after alpha-beta-depleted transplantation in children. Unique molecular identifiers were used to barcode this TCRbeta library. One entry per CDR3 protein, called by TCRdb with MiXCR from the PCR reads. Of 90,000 to 100,000 distinct CDR3 sequences in the sample, 23% were seen once. The CDR3 is 15 amino acids. The germline V gene has CDR1 SNHLY and CDR2 FYNNEI. The V end was cut by 7 bases, the J end by 6 bases, with 21 bases between. Study-level findings and limits: There were reportedly several hundred expanded graft clones from which alpha-beta T cells came about two months after transplant.

The J gene is TRBJ1-2, the V gene TRBV2; TRBD1 might be the D (6 bases). The clonotype originates from a boy between 2 and 10 years old with acute lymphoblastic leukemia, due to receive a stem cell transplant. The starting material was PBMCs, obtained before TCRalphabeta/CD19-depleted stem cell transplant. The CDR3 DNA follows: TGTGCCAGCAAGCGGCAGGGGAGATCGTGGGATGGCTACACCTTC. It specifies CASKRQGRSWDGYTF.